This TCR beta chain was captured in a study of blood T cell repertoires in COVID-19. This table comes from immunoSEQ multiplex PCR, and its TCRdb copy is limited to in-frame clones, with some not included. This sample carries roughly 300,000 clones, more than 80% of them seen once, and the ten largest clones take 1% to 1.3%. Participants were placed into cohorts based on the clinical history they reported. The CDR3 runs 15 residues. The ends lost 4 bases at V and 0 bases at J; junction bases unmatched: 2. Germline V gene lookup returns CDR1 MNHEY and CDR2 SMNVEV (reference sequence). This receptor was taken from a woman in her 30s who had recovered from COVID-19. The sample taken for sequencing was PBMCs or T cells enriched from blood (not recorded which). The chain joins TRBV27 to TRBJ2-7; TRBD2 agrees at 11 bases. The CDR3 sequence is CASSSGLADSYEQYF. The CDR3 DNA reads TGTGCCAGCAGTTCGGGACTAGCGGACTCCTACGAGCAGTACTTC.